The 26 T cell receptor beta chains reported below all come from one sample, sequenced in a study of CD8+ T cells in alopecia areata. Investigators isolated RNA and reverse transcribed it into cDNA to act as the sequencing template. The table came from immunoSEQ multiplex PCR; TCRdb's copy has only in-frame clones and leaves some out. Of some 180,000 clones in the sample, over 55% are singletons; the top ten hold 1.5% to 2%. The sequencing used CD4+ T cells sorted from blood, collected at week 0. These receptors all stem from a human donor with alopecia areata.

Details on this clone: Other DNA sequences in the same sample also yield this CDR3. The V and J genes are TRBV9 and TRBJ2-5, with TRBD2 as a possible D gene (5 bases). Trimming shortened V by 2 bases and J by 3 bases, and 5 bases separated the two germline ends. This CDR3 has 12 amino acids. In germline, CDR1 is SGDLS, CDR2 YYNGEE. The DNA of the CDR3 is TGTGCCAGCAGCGTCGGGGAAGAGACCCAGTACTTC. It specifies CASSVGEETQYF.

This clone was counted a single time. The chain recombines TRBV9 with TRBJ2-2, with 8 bases lining up with TRBD1. This CDR3 is 16 amino acids long. CDR1 is SGDLS, CDR2 YYNGEE, per germline. The V gene end was trimmed by 0 bases and the J gene end by 7 bases; junction bases not matched to a gene: 8. The CDR3 nucleotides are TGTGCCAGCAGCGTAGCGCAGCAGGGGGCGCGCGGGGAGCTGTTTTTT. Amino acids: CASSVAQQGARGELFF.

V usage is TRBV30 and J usage is TRBJ1-6, with 7 bases that match TRBD1. The V gene's germline CDR1 is GTSNPN and CDR2 SVGIG (reference sequence). The CDR3 consists of 13 residues. V lost 4 bases to trimming and J lost 7 bases; unmatched junction nucleotides: 4. In DNA, the CDR3 is TGTGCCTGGAACCGGGACAGCAATTCACCCCTCCACTTT. Its protein is CAWNRDSNSPLHF.

The rearrangement links TRBV25-1 to TRBJ2-5; D is ambiguous. This CDR3 is 12 amino acids long. Germline CDR1 reads MGHDK; CDR2 reads SYGVNS. V lost 2 bases and J lost 4, with 5 bases in between. CDR3 DNA sequence: TGTGCCAGCAGTGAACAGCTAGAGACCCAGTACTTC. Translation gives CASSEQLETQYF.

V is TRBV25-1 and J is TRBJ1-4, with 9 bases matching TRBD1. The V and J ends lost 4 bases and 6 bases, in that order; junction bases with no gene match: 9. CDR1 and CDR2 from the germline V gene are MGHDK and SYGVNS. There are 16 residues in the CDR3. Here the CDR3 reads CASSAPRTGDDEKLFF. CDR3 sequence (DNA): TGTGCCAGCAGTGCCCCCAGGACAGGGGATGATGAAAAACTGTTTTTT.

The chain employs TRBV7-2 and TRBJ1-2; D is unresolved. The V gene lost 5 bases and the J gene lost 3 bases, with 10 bases spanning the gap. Germline loops: CDR1 SGHTA, CDR2 FQGNSA. The CDR3 runs 13 residues. In nucleotides, the CDR3 is TGTGCCAGCAGCCCCCTCGACTACTATGGCTACACCTTC. Translating it yields CASSPLDYYGYTF.

The chain uses TRBV15 and TRBJ2-3; D is perhaps TRBD1 (6 bases). Germline values: CDR1 LNHNV, CDR2 YYDKDF (reference sequence). V lost 4 bases and J lost 6, with 14 bases in between. The CDR3 has 14 residues. The DNA of the CDR3 is TGTGCCACCAGCACGGGACACGGGGTTGATACGCAGTATTTT. It specifies CATSTGHGVDTQYF.

This rearrangement joins TRBV4-2 to TRBJ2-6; D not certain. The CDR3 sequence is 16 residues long. Trimming shortened V by 0 bases and J by 2 bases, and 8 bases separated the two germline ends. Germline V gene sequence: CDR1 LGHNA, CDR2 YNFKEQ. CDR3 DNA: TGTGCCAGCAGCCAAGATCAAGGAACTGGGGCCAACGTCCTGACTTTC. Its translation is CASSQDQGTGANVLTF.

Only a few counts were recorded for this clone. This chain links TRBV20-1 with TRBJ1-2; 7 nucleotides match TRBD1. The CDR3 runs 11 residues. The trim removed 6 bases at V and 7 bases at J, leaving 5 bases unmatched. The germline V gene encodes CDR1 DFQATT and CDR2 SNEGSKA (reference sequence). The CDR3 sequence is CSAGTALGYTF. DNA of the CDR3: TGCAGTGCCGGGACAGCCCTTGGCTACACCTTC.

The CDR3 here is CASTVSAGKIFNYGYTF. DNA of the CDR3: TGTGCCAGCACGGTGTCCGCGGGGAAAATCTTTAACTATGGCTACACCTTC. The V gene is TRBV27, the J gene TRBJ1-2; D gene unclear. Germline V gene data show CDR1 as MNHEY and CDR2 as SMNVEV (reference sequence). The V end was cut by 7 bases, the J end by 1 base, with 22 bases between. This CDR3 contains 17 residues.

The rearrangement uses TRBV7-9 and TRBJ2-3, with unresolved D. There are 15 residues in the CDR3. V lost 4 bases and J lost 0, with 11 bases in between. Germline loops: CDR1 SEHNR, CDR2 FQNEAQ (reference sequence). Here the CDR3 reads CASSSATGSTDTQYF. CDR3 nucleotide sequence: TGTGCCAGCAGCTCAGCAACCGGAAGCACAGATACGCAGTATTTT.

The chain combines TRBV30 with TRBJ2-4, with a weak D call TRBD1 (5 bases). The V and J ends lost 0 bases and 6 bases respectively, with 6 bases between them. The CDR3 is 12 residues long. CDR1 is GTSNPN and CDR2 is SVGIG in the germline V gene (reference sequence). The CDR3 DNA follows: TGTGCCTGGAGTGTAAGGGGAAACATTCAGTACTTC. Amino acids: CAWSVRGNIQYF.

The CDR3: CASSSLRERLSYEQYF. The CDR3 bases are TGTGCCAGCAGCTCCCTCCGGGAGAGACTCTCCTACGAGCAGTACTTC. The rearrangement uses TRBV5-6 and TRBJ2-7; D might be TRBD2 (6 bases). The germline gives CDR1 SGHDT, CDR2 YYEEEE. V was pared by 3 bases and J by 0 bases, with 16 bases between. This CDR3 has 16 amino acids. Complete variable domain (other parts from reference TRBV5-6 and TRBJ2-7): DAGVTQSPTHLIKTRGQQVTLRCSPKSGHDTVSWYQQALGQGPQFIFQYYEEEERQRGNFPDRFSGHQFPNYSSELNVNALLLGDSALYLCASSSLRERLSYEQYFGPGTRLTVT.

This clone turned up a few times. The genes are TRBV6-5 and TRBJ2-3, with D perhaps matching TRBD2 (6 bases). The CDR3 extends over 12 amino acids. From germline, CDR1 is MNHEY and CDR2 SVGAGI. V shed 4 bases and J shed 6 bases, with 8 bases lying between them. The CDR3 nucleotides are TGTGCCAGCAGTTCAGGAGGGGATACGCAGTATTTT. Translating gives CASSSGGDTQYF.

The chain uses TRBV16 and TRBJ1-1; a weak D match, TRBD1 (5 bases). V was trimmed by 8 bases and J by 0 bases, leaving 16 bases between them. Germline V CDR1 and CDR2: KGHSY, FQNENV. The CDR3 is 15 amino acids. The CDR3 region has the DNA TGTGCCAGCTGGGGCGGCGAGATAATGAACACTGAAGCTTTCTTT. Amino acids: CASWGGEIMNTEAFF.

This clone appeared a few times. The chain joins TRBV5-1 to TRBJ2-1; D uncertain. Deletions cut 0 bases from V and 5 bases from J, with 6 bases between. The CDR3 has 13 amino acids. Germline values: CDR1 SGHRS, CDR2 YFSETQ. The CDR3 protein is CASSLGPNNEQFF. CDR3 nucleotides: TGCGCCAGCAGCTTGGGGCCCAACAATGAGCAGTTCTTC. The full variable domain, completed using reference TRBV5-1 and TRBJ2-1, is KAGVTQTPRYLIKTRGQQVTLSCSPISGHRSVSWYQQTPGQGLQFLFEYFSETQRNKGNFPGRFSGRQFSNSRSEMNVSTLELGDSALYLCASSLGPNNEQFFGPGTRLTVL.

There are a few counts of this clone. This chain uses TRBV7-2 with TRBJ2-3; tentatively, D is TRBD1 (5 bases). Germline assignment: CDR1 SGHTA and CDR2 FQGNSA. The CDR3 is 13 residues long. Trimming removed 4 bases from V and 4 bases from J, with 9 bases in between. The CDR3 DNA is TGTGCCAGCAGCTCGCAGGGCCCAGATACGCAGTATTTT. It specifies CASSSQGPDTQYF.

This clone was seen a handful of times. V usage is TRBV29-1 and J usage is TRBJ1-5, with 7 bases matching TRBD1. The V segment lost 6 bases and the J segment 2 bases; nucleotides outside the gene matches: 7. The CDR3 is made up of 14 amino acids. Germline values: CDR1 SQVTM, CDR2 ANQGSEA. CDR3 region: CSVVVGQGNQPQHF. Written as DNA, the CDR3 is TGCAGCGTCGTTGTCGGACAGGGCAATCAGCCCCAGCATTTT.

This clone occurred a few times. This chain joins TRBV29-1 and TRBJ2-1; D is uncertain. Germline values: CDR1 SQVTM, CDR2 ANQGSEA. This CDR3 is 16 amino acids long. V was trimmed by 5 bases and J by 0 bases, leaving 17 bases between them. CDR3 sequence reads: CSVFNNPRSSYNEQFF. Written as DNA, the CDR3 is TGCAGCGTTTTTAATAACCCCAGGTCCTCCTACAATGAGCAGTTCTTC.

The chain carries TRBV9 and TRBJ2-7, with TRBD1 as a possible D gene (5 bases). Germline assignment: CDR1 SGDLS and CDR2 YYNGEE. V lost 2 bases and J 2 bases, leaving 11 bases between the germline ends. CDR3 length: 14 residues. The CDR3 region has the DNA TGTGCCAGCAGCGTTCGTCCAGGGACCTACGAGCAGTACTTC. Its translation: CASSVRPGTYEQYF.

This clone showed up just a few times. The sample contains more than one DNA sequence encoding this CDR3. V is TRBV29-1 and J is TRBJ1-5, with TRBD1 identical over 8 bases. Per the germline V gene, CDR1 is SQVTM and CDR2 is ANQGSEA. The CDR3 covers 13 residues. V trimming: 6 bases; J trimming: 4 bases; junction bases outside the gene matches: 5. The CDR3 is CSVETGVNQPQHF. CDR3 nucleotide sequence: TGCAGCGTGGAGACAGGGGTTAATCAGCCCCAGCATTTT.

On this clone itself: The sample carries other DNA sequences with the same CDR3. The genes are TRBV29-1 and TRBJ2-7; possibly TRBD2 for D (5 bases). This CDR3 has 12 residues. V lost 4 bases, J lost 1 base, and 8 bases lay in between. CDR1 SQVTM and CDR2 ANQGSEA come from the germline V gene. CDR3 DNA: TGCAGCGTTGCTAGAGGGTCCTACGAGCAGTACTTC. This codes for CSVARGSYEQYF.

V gene TRBV5-4 combines with J gene TRBJ2-3; D is undetermined. Germline CDR1 SGHNT, CDR2 YYREEE (reference sequence). The CDR3 length is 13 residues. V shed 0 bases and J shed 3 bases, with 5 bases lying between them. CDR3 DNA: TGTGCCAGCAGCTTGGGGGCTACAGATACGCAGTATTTT. It is translated as CASSLGATDTQYF.

CDR3 amino acids: CAWSPGRDNSPLHF. The CDR3 region has the DNA TGTGCCTGGAGCCCAGGGAGGGATAATTCACCCCTCCACTTT. V and J are TRBV30 and TRBJ1-6, with a weak D call TRBD1 (5 bases). CDR1 is GTSNPN and CDR2 is SVGIG in the germline V gene (reference sequence). Deletions cut 3 bases from V and 5 bases from J, with 11 bases between. The CDR3 spans 14 residues.

The chain joins TRBV29-1 to TRBJ1-2; D is ambiguous. The germline CDR1 and CDR2 sequences are SQVTM and ANQGSEA. The CDR3 spans 11 residues. V lost 7 bases and J 2 bases, leaving 8 bases between the germline ends. CDR3 nucleotides: TGCAGCGCCTACATAAACTATGGCTACACCTTC. It translates to CSAYINYGYTF.

Only one count was recorded for this clone. The CDR3 DNA reads TGTGCCAGCAGTCTCCCGGGACAGCCAGATACGCAGTATTTT. Amino acids: CASSLPGQPDTQYF. This rearrangement joins TRBV27 to TRBJ2-3; 7 positions agree with TRBD1. Looked up from germline, CDR1 is MNHEY and CDR2 is SMNVEV (reference sequence). With 5 bases clipped from V and 4 bases from J, the junction kept 6 bases outside the gene matches. This CDR3 spans 14 amino acids.